The 29 T cell receptor beta chains reported below all come from one sample, sequenced in a study of cytomegalovirus exposure and HLA in healthy donors. The assay was immunoSEQ multiplex PCR, and TCRdb's table has in-frame clones only and misses some. The data contain roughly 150,000 clones, 70% to 90% of them singletons. Sequencing was performed on PBMCs. The receptors originated from a man younger than 35 in good health and CMV-seropositive.

The sample holds a few counts of this clone. This rearrangement joins TRBV9 to TRBJ2-3; 8 bases line up with TRBD1. Trimming took 0 bases from V and 5 from J; bases not matched to a gene: 8. The CDR3 length is 16 residues. Germline values: CDR1 SGDLS, CDR2 YYNGEE. The CDR3 DNA reads as TGTGCCAGCAGCGTAGGAGCCAGGGGGCGCGGAGATACGCAGTATTTT. Residues: CASSVGARGRGDTQYF.

V usage is TRBV2 and J usage is TRBJ1-1; TRBD1 agrees at 8 bases. CDR3 length: 13 residues. Trimming took 5 bases from V and 6 from J; bases not matched to a gene: 5. From germline, CDR1 is SNHLY and CDR2 FYNNEI. The CDR3 nucleotides are TGTGCCAGCAGTTTTACAGGGGGGGCTGAAGCTTTCTTT. Protein sequence: CASSFTGGAEAFF.

This clone was counted between two and nine times. The chain couples TRBV2 to TRBJ2-7; TRBD2 might be the D (5 bases). The CDR3 covers 13 residues. Trimming removed 1 base from V and 9 bases from J, with 13 bases in between. CDR1 is SNHLY, CDR2 FYNNEI, per germline. As DNA, the CDR3 is TGTGCCAGCAGTGAAGGACTACGGTGGGGGCAGTACTTC. This gives the protein CASSEGLRWGQYF.

This clone occurred once. This chain links TRBV18 with TRBJ2-1, with D maybe TRBD2 (6 bases). This CDR3 region has 16 residues. The V gene's germline CDR1 is KGHSH and CDR2 LQKENI. V lost 0 bases, J lost 5 bases, and 14 bases lay in between. The CDR3 spells CASSPPGGGAHNEQFF. The CDR3 DNA reads TGTGCCAGCTCACCACCGGGTGGAGGGGCCCACAATGAGCAGTTCTTC.

The chain carries TRBV28 and TRBJ2-1; perhaps TRBD2 as D (6 bases). This CDR3 is built from 14 residues. Germline CDR1 and CDR2: MDHEN and SYDVKM. Trimming left V 3 bases short and J 5 bases short, with 11 bases between. In DNA, the CDR3 is TGTGCCAGCAGTTTCATGCGGGGACACAATGAGCAGTTCTTC. Protein: CASSFMRGHNEQFF.

This chain links TRBV5-1 with TRBJ1-1; no clear D. V lost 5 bases and J lost 2, with 10 bases in between. CDR1 SGHRS and CDR2 YFSETQ come from the germline V gene. The CDR3 runs to 13 residues. For the CDR3, the DNA is TGCGCCAGCAGATGGAGGAGCAACACTGAAGCTTTCTTT. Translating it yields CASRWRSNTEAFF.

The chain has TRBV7-8 and TRBJ2-3, with a possible D match to TRBD1 (5 bases). CDR1 and CDR2 (germline): SGHVS, FQNEAQ. CDR3 length: 16 residues. Trimming removed 4 bases from V and 1 base from J, with 15 bases in between. The CDR3 bases are TGTGCCAGCAGCTCAAACAGACAGCACCGCACAGATACGCAGTATTTT. It encodes CASSSNRQHRTDTQYF. Drawing the rest from reference TRBV7-8 and TRBJ2-3, the complete variable domain is GAGVSQSPRYKVAKRGQDVALRCDPISGHVSLFWYQQALGQGPEFLTYFQNEAQLDKSGLPSDRFFAERPEGSVSTLKIQRTQQEDSAVYLCASSSNRQHRTDTQYFGPGTRLTVL.

This chain connects TRBV4-1 to TRBJ2-3, with 8 positions matching TRBD1. Trimming removed 1 base from V and 2 bases from J; junction bases left unmatched: 8. Germline loops: CDR1 MGHRA, CDR2 YSYEKL. The CDR3 has 17 residues. The CDR3 spells CASSQGRTGRDTDTQYF. DNA for the CDR3: TGCGCCAGCAGCCAAGGTCGGACAGGGAGAGACACAGATACGCAGTATTTT.

The chain links TRBV5-1 to TRBJ2-2; weak D call: TRBD1 (5 bases). The CDR3 is 17 residues long. Germline values: CDR1 SGHRS, CDR2 YFSETQ. The germline V and J ends were trimmed by 1 base and 4 bases, with 17 bases remaining between them. The CDR3 spells CASSLRLGALGTGELFF. Here the CDR3 DNA reads TGCGCCAGCAGCTTGAGGCTTGGGGCGCTGGGCACCGGGGAGCTGTTTTTT.

The V call is TRBV7-9, the J call TRBJ2-1; 8 bases align to TRBD1. Trimming took 1 base from V and 6 from J; bases not matched to a gene: 5. Germline loops: CDR1 SEHNR, CDR2 FQNEAQ (reference sequence). CDR3 size: 15 residues. CDR3: CASSLGPGGINEQFF. CDR3 nucleotide sequence: TGTGCCAGCAGCTTAGGGCCAGGGGGCATCAATGAGCAGTTCTTC.

Only a few counts were recorded for this clone. The J gene is TRBJ2-1, the V gene TRBV2; weak D call: TRBD2 (5 bases). With 4 bases removed from V and 7 bases from J, the gap between germline ends came to 11 bases. Germline V gives CDR1 SNHLY, CDR2 FYNNEI. This CDR3 spans 13 amino acids. CDR3 sequence: CASSAGRRNEQFF. The CDR3 nucleotides are TGTGCCAGCAGTGCCGGAAGGAGGAATGAGCAGTTCTTC.

The CDR3 protein is CASRRQGAIYTEAFF. Here the CDR3 DNA reads TGTGCCAGCAGACGACAGGGCGCTATTTACACTGAAGCTTTCTTT. The chain joins TRBV27 to TRBJ1-1; TRBD1 matches 7 bases. Looked up from germline, CDR1 is MNHEY and CDR2 is SMNVEV (reference sequence). J gave up 3 bases and V 6 bases, and 10 bases lay outside the gene matches. This CDR3 is 15 amino acids long.

This chain connects TRBV4-1 to TRBJ1-2, with TRBD1 identical over 11 bases. The trim removed 3 bases at V and 4 bases at J, leaving 10 bases unmatched. The CDR3 totals 17 residues. CDR1 and CDR2 (germline): MGHRA, YSYEKL. The CDR3 DNA is TGCGCCAGCAGCCATGGGACAGGGGGTATAGTTGGCTATGGCTACACCTTC. Protein sequence: CASSHGTGGIVGYGYTF.

The V and J genes are TRBV6-6 and TRBJ2-3; a weak D match, TRBD2 (6 bases). V was pared by 6 bases and J by 5 bases, with 12 bases between. The CDR3 is 13 amino acids. Germline values: CDR1 MNHNY, CDR2 SVGAGI (reference sequence). The CDR3 bases are TGTGCCAGCAGGGCTAGCGCTAGAGATACGCAGTATTTT. Translated: CASRASARDTQYF.

Only one count was recorded for this clone. The V gene is TRBV19, the J gene TRBJ2-5, with D perhaps TRBD1 (6 bases). Trimming took 10 bases from V and 5 from J, leaving 14 bases between them. Germline V gene lookup returns CDR1 LNHDA and CDR2 SQIVND (reference sequence). There are 12 residues in the CDR3. For the CDR3, the DNA is TGTGCCATCCCAGGGGACGGGGAGACCCAGTACTTC. Translating gives CAIPGDGETQYF.

The CDR3 spells CASSLVASGTYEQYF. CDR3 sequence (DNA): TGTGCCAGCAGTTTAGTAGCTAGCGGGACCTACGAGCAGTACTTC. The gene calls are TRBV27 and TRBJ2-7; 9 nucleotides agree with TRBD2. The CDR3 runs to 15 residues. V gave up 2 bases and J gave up 2 bases; unmatched junction bases: 4. From germline, CDR1 is MNHEY and CDR2 SMNVEV (reference sequence).

The J gene is TRBJ1-2, the V gene TRBV14; D might be TRBD1 (6 bases). This CDR3 region has 13 residues. CDR1 is SGHDN and CDR2 is FVKESK in the germline V gene. With 2 bases removed from V and 2 bases from J, the gap between germline ends came to 6 bases. The CDR3 loop is CASSQQGNYGYTF. CDR3 DNA sequence: TGTGCCAGCAGCCAACAGGGGAACTATGGCTACACCTTC.

V is TRBV9 and J is TRBJ2-3, with 10 bases that match TRBD2. The trim removed 2 bases at V and 2 bases at J, leaving 8 bases unmatched. There are 17 residues in the CDR3. Germline V gene data show CDR1 as SGDLS and CDR2 as YYNGEE. The CDR3 sequence: CASSVPSGGPITDTQYF. The CDR3 nucleotides read TGTGCCAGCAGCGTCCCTAGCGGGGGCCCTATCACAGATACGCAGTATTTT.

V and J are TRBV27 and TRBJ1-1; no definite D call. This CDR3 has 15 residues. CDR1 is MNHEY and CDR2 is SMNVEV in the germline V gene (reference sequence). Trimming stripped 0 bases from V and 0 bases from J, with 8 bases between. The CDR3 region has the DNA TGTGCCAGCAGTTTATCGAAGAGGCTGAACACTGAAGCTTTCTTT. Translation: CASSLSKRLNTEAFF.

The V gene is TRBV30, the J gene TRBJ1-6; D call uncertain. The V gene lost 5 bases and the J gene lost 10 bases, with 15 bases spanning the gap. The CDR3 length is 13 residues. Germline V gene lookup returns CDR1 GTSNPN and CDR2 SVGIG (reference sequence). CDR3 region: CAWSPERVSPLHF. DNA of the CDR3: TGTGCCTGGTCCCCCGAGCGAGTATCACCCCTCCACTTT.

The chain links TRBV10-3 to TRBJ2-4, with 8 bases identical to TRBD1. Germline trimming cut 0 bases from V and 0 bases from J; bases unmatched to any gene: 7. Germline CDR1 reads ENHRY; CDR2 reads SYGVKD. This CDR3 is built from 18 residues. CDR3 loop: CAISESVGTGLAKNIQYF. CDR3 nucleotide sequence: TGTGCCATCAGTGAGTCAGTAGGGACAGGATTAGCCAAAAACATTCAGTACTTC.

The chain combines TRBV7-2 with TRBJ2-3; D is possibly TRBD1 (6 bases). Per the germline V gene, CDR1 is SGHTA and CDR2 is FQGNSA. The germline V and J ends were trimmed by 5 bases and 3 bases, with 15 bases remaining between them. This CDR3 is 15 amino acids long. The DNA for the CDR3 is TGTGCCAGCAGCGCGGCCGGGACAAAGACAGATACGCAGTATTTT. Protein sequence: CASSAAGTKTDTQYF.

The rearrangement uses TRBV18 and TRBJ2-7; D is possibly TRBD1 (6 bases). In germline, CDR1 is KGHSH, CDR2 LQKENI. The V end was cut by 0 bases, the J end by 3 bases, with 15 bases between. The CDR3 contains 16 residues. The CDR3 nucleotides read TGTGCCAGCTCACCACCGGGTAGGACAGACCACTACGAGCAGTACTTC. It yields the protein CASSPPGRTDHYEQYF.

CDR3 residues: CASSRTSGASYEQYF. In DNA, the CDR3 is TGTGCCAGCAGTCGGACTAGCGGGGCGAGTTACGAGCAGTACTTC. This rearrangement joins TRBV6-6 to TRBJ2-7; 12 nucleotides line up with TRBD2. Germline V gene data show CDR1 as MNHNY and CDR2 as SVGAGI (reference sequence). After removal of 5 bases from V and 4 bases from J, the junction contained 6 bases not matched to a gene. The CDR3 loop spans 15 amino acids.

The rearrangement uses TRBV18 and TRBJ1-3; D gene uncertain. Deletions cut 2 bases from V and 3 bases from J, with 8 bases between. This CDR3 has 14 residues. Germline lookup yields CDR1 KGHSH and CDR2 LQKENI. Here the CDR3 DNA reads TGTGCCAGCTCACCAGCCGCAGGTGGAAACACCATATATTTT. Translated: CASSPAAGGNTIYF.

V is TRBV15 and J is TRBJ1-1; 7 bases match TRBD1. Germline V gene lookup returns CDR1 LNHNV and CDR2 YYDKDF (reference sequence). J was trimmed by 0 bases and V by 9 bases; bases with no gene match: 7. The CDR3 loop spans 14 amino acids. CDR3 DNA: TGTGCCACAAAAACGGACAGGCTGAACACTGAAGCTTTCTTT. Protein: CATKTDRLNTEAFF.

The chain couples TRBV7-2 to TRBJ1-1; 12 bases match TRBD1. Germline CDR1 reads SGHTA; CDR2 reads FQGNSA. The CDR3 length is 17 residues. J lost 4 bases, V lost 3 bases, and 9 bases had no gene match. This chain's CDR3 is CASSFSRDRGRVTEAFF. The CDR3 DNA sequence: TGTGCCAGCAGCTTCTCCCGGGACAGGGGGCGAGTCACTGAAGCTTTCTTT.

This clone was detected a few times. The V call is TRBV11-1, the J call TRBJ2-2, with D tentatively TRBD1 (6 bases). CDR3 length: 17 amino acids. The V gene's germline CDR1 is SGHAT and CDR2 FQDESV (reference sequence). V gave up 5 bases and J gave up 0 bases, with 16 bases separating them. CDR3 amino acids: CASSLFPGTPNTGELFF. The CDR3 coding sequence is TGTGCCAGCAGCCTTTTTCCCGGGACACCGAACACCGGGGAGCTGTTTTTT.

This chain links TRBV27 with TRBJ2-3; D is perhaps TRBD1 (6 bases). There are 15 residues in the CDR3. The germline V gene encodes CDR1 MNHEY and CDR2 SMNVEV (reference sequence). Trimming took 6 bases from V and 3 from J, leaving 16 bases between them. The CDR3 loop is CASSLGTFWTDTQYF. The CDR3 DNA reads as TGTGCCAGCAGCCTCGGGACATTCTGGACAGATACGCAGTATTTT.